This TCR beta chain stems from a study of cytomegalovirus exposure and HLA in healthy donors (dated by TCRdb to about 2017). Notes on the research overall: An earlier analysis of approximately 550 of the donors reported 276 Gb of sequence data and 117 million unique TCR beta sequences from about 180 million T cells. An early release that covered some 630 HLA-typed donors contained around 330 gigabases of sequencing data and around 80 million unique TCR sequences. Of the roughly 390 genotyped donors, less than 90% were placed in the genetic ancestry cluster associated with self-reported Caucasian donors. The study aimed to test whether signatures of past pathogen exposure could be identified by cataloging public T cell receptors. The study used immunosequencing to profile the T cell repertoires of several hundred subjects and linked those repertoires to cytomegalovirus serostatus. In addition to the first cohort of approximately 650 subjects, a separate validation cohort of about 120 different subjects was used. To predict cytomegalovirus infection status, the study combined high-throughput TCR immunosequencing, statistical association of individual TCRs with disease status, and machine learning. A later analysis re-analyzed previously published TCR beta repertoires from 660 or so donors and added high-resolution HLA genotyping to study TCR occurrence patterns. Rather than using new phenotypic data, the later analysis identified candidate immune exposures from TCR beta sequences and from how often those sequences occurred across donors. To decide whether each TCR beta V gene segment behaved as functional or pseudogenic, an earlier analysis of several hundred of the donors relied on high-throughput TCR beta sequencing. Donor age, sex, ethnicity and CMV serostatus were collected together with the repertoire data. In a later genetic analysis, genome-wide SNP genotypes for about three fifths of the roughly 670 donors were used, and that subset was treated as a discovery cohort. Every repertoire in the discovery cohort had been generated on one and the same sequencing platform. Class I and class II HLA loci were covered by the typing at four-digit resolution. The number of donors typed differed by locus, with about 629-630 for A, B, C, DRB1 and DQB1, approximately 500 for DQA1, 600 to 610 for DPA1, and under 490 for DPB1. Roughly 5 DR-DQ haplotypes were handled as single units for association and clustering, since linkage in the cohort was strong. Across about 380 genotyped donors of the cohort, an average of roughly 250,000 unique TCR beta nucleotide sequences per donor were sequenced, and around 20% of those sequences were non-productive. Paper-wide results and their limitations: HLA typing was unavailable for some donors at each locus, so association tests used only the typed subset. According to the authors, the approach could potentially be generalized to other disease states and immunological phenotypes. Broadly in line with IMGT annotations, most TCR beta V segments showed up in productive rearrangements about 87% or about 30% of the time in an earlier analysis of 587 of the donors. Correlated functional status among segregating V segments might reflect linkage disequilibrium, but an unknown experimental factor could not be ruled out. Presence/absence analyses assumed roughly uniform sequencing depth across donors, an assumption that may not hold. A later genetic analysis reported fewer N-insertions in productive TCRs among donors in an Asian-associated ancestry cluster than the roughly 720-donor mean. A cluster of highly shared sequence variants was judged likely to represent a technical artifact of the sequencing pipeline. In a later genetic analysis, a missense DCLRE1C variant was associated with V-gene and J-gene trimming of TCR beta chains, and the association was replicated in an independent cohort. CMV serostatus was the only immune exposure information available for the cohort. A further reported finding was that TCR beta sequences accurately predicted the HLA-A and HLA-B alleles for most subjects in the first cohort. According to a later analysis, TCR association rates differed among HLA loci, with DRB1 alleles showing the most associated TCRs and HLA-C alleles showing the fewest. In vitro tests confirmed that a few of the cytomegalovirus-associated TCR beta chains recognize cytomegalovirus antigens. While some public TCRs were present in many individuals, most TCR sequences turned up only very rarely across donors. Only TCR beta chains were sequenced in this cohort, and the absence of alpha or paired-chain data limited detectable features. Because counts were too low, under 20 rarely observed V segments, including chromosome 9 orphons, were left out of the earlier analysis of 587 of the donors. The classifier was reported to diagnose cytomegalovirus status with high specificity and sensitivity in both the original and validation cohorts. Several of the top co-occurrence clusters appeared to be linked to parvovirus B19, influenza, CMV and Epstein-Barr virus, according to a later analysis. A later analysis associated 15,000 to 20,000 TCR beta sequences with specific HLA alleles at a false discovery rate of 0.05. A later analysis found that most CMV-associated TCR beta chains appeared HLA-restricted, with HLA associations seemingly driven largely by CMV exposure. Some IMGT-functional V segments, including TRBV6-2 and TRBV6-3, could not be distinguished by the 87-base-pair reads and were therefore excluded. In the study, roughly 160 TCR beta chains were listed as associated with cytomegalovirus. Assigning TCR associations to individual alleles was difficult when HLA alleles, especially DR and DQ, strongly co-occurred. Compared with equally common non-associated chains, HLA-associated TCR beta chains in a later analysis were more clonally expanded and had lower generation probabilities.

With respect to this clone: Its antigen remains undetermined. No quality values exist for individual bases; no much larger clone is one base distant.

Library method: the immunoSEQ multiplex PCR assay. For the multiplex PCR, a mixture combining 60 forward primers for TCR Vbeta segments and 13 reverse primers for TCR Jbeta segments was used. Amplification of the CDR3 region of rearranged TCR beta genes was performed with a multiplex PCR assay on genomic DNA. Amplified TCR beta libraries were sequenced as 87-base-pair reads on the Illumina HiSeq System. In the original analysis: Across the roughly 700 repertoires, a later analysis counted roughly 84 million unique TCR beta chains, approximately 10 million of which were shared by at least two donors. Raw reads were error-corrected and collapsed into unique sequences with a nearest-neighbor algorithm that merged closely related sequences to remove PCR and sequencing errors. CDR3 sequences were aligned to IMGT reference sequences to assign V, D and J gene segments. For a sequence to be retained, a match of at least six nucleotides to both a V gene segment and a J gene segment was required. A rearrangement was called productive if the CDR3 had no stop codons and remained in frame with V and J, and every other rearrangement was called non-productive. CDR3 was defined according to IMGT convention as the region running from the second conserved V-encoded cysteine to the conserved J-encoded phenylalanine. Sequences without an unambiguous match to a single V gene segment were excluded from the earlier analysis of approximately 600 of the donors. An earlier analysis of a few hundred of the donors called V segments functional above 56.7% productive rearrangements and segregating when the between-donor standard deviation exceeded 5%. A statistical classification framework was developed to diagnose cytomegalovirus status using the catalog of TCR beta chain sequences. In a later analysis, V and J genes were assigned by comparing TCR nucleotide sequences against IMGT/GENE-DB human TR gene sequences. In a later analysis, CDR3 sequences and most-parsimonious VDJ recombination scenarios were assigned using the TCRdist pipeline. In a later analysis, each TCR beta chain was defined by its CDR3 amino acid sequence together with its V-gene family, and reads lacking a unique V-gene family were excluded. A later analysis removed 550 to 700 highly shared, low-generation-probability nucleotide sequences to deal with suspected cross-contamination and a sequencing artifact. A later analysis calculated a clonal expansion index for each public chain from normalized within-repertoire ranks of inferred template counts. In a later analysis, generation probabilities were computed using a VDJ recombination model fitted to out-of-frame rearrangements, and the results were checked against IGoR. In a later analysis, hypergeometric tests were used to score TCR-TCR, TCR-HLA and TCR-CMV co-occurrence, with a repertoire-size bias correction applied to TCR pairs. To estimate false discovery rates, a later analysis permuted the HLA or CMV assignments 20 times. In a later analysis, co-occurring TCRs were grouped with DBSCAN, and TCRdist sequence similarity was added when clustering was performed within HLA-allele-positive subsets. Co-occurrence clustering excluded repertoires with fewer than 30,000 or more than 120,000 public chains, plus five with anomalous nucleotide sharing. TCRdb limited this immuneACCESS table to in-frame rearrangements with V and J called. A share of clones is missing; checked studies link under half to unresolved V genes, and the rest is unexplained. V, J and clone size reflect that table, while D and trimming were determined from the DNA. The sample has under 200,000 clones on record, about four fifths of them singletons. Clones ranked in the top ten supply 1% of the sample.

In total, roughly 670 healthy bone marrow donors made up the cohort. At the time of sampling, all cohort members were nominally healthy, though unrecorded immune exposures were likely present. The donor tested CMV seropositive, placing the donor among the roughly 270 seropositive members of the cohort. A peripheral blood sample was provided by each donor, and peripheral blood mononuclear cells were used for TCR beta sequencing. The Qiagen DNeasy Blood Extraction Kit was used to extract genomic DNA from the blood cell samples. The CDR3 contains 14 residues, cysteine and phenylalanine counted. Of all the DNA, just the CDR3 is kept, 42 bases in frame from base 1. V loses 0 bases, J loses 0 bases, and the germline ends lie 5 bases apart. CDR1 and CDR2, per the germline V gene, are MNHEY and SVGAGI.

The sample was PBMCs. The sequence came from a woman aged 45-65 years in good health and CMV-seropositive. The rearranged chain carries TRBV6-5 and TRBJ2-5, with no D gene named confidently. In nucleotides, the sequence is TGTGCCAGCAGTTACTCGTTCAACCAAGAGACCCAGTACTTC. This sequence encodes CASSYSFNQETQYF.